The 13 T cell receptor beta chains below come from one sample, sequenced in a study of cytomegalovirus exposure and HLA in healthy donors. The PCR used 60 Vbeta and 13 Jbeta primers. Sequencing used immunoSEQ multiplex PCR; TCRdb keeps in-frame clones, though not all of them. The data show around 120,000 clones, with 50% to 65% seen just once and more than 8% held by the top ten. Sequencing was performed on PBMCs. The source is a man aged 35-49 years in good health and CMV-seropositive.

This sequence joins TRBV19 and TRBJ1-5; tentatively, D is TRBD1 (5 bases). The CDR3 runs 17 residues. Per the germline V gene, CDR1 is LNHDA and CDR2 is SQIVND (reference sequence). Trimming left V 3 bases short and J 4 bases short, with 19 bases between. CDR3 bases: TGTGCCAGTAGTATTCTCGGGGGATTGGGTAGTAATCAGCCCCAGCATTTT. Encoded protein: CASSILGGLGSNQPQHF.

The rearrangement uses TRBV7-9 and TRBJ1-5, with D possibly being TRBD1 (6 bases). V lost 2 bases to trimming and J lost 4 bases, with 6 bases between them. This CDR3 contains 13 residues. CDR1 and CDR2 from the germline V gene are SEHNR and FQNEAQ (reference sequence). The CDR3 nucleotides are TGTGCCAGCAGCTTAACAGGGAATCAGCCCCAGCATTTT. As protein: CASSLTGNQPQHF.

This rearrangement joins TRBV7-9 to TRBJ1-2; 12 nucleotides agree with TRBD1. Germline V gives CDR1 SEHNR, CDR2 FQNEAQ (reference sequence). V lost 4 bases, J lost 5 bases, and 5 bases stayed unmatched. The CDR3 has 15 residues. This CDR3 reads CASSSGQGAGYGYTF. CDR3 bases: TGTGCCAGCAGCTCGGGACAGGGGGCTGGGTATGGCTACACCTTC.

The chain joins TRBV5-1 to TRBJ2-5; D not certain. V was cut by 0 bases and J by 5 bases, with 5 bases left in between. The CDR3 is made up of 12 amino acids. Germline CDR1 reads SGHRS; CDR2 reads YFSETQ. This CDR3 reads CASSLDRETQYF. CDR3 in DNA: TGCGCCAGCAGCTTGGATCGTGAGACCCAGTACTTC.

In its sample, this clone was seen a few times. CDR3 region: CASSLGGRFRGEQYF. In DNA, the CDR3 is TGTGCCAGCAGCTTAGGAGGCCGGTTCCGTGGCGAGCAGTACTTC. The V and J genes are TRBV7-9 and TRBJ2-7; D ambiguous. V was shortened by 1 base and J by 6 bases, with 16 bases between the two germline ends. The CDR3 has 15 amino acids. In germline, CDR1 is SEHNR, CDR2 FQNEAQ (reference sequence). Full variable domain (remainder filled in from reference TRBV7-9 and TRBJ2-7): DTGVSQNPRHKITKRGQNVTFRCDPISEHNRLYWYRQTLGQGPEFLTYFQNEAQLEKSRLLSDRFSAERPKGSFSTLEIQRTEQGDSAMYLCASSLGGRFRGEQYFGPGTRLTVT.

This clone was recorded a few times. The rearrangement links TRBV29-1 to TRBJ1-1; D gene ambiguous. The V and J ends lost 3 bases and 0 bases respectively, with 11 bases between them. The CDR3 spans 14 residues. Germline assignment: CDR1 SQVTM and CDR2 ANQGSEA. The CDR3, as DNA: TGCAGCGTTGATCCACAGAGTCTGAACACTGAAGCTTTCTTT. This codes for CSVDPQSLNTEAFF.

V and J are TRBV29-1 and TRBJ2-7; 11 bases align to TRBD2. The CDR3 extends over 15 amino acids. V lost 6 bases and J lost 0; bases outside the gene matches: 7. The V gene's germline CDR1 is SQVTM and CDR2 ANQGSEA. The CDR3 bases are TGCAGCGTGGAGAAACTAGCGGGAGTCTCCTACGAGCAGTACTTC. Amino acids: CSVEKLAGVSYEQYF.

This clone was detected only a few times. The chain joins TRBV29-1 to TRBJ1-3, with D unresolved. Trimming removed 3 bases at V and 0 bases at J, with 3 bases between. Germline lookup yields CDR1 SQVTM and CDR2 ANQGSEA. The CDR3 has 12 residues. CDR3 sequence reads: CSVDSSGNTIYF. CDR3 nucleotide sequence: TGCAGCGTTGATAGCTCTGGAAACACCATATATTTT.

In its sample, this clone was seen once. This chain joins TRBV28 and TRBJ2-1; TRBD2 agrees at 14 bases. Germline lookup yields CDR1 MDHEN and CDR2 SYDVKM. The V gene end was trimmed by 5 bases and the J gene end by 4 bases; junction bases not matched to a gene: 4. The CDR3 covers 16 residues. CDR3 sequence: CASSTGTSGGYNEQFF. In DNA form, the CDR3 reads TGTGCCAGCAGTACGGGGACTAGCGGGGGATACAATGAGCAGTTCTTC. Drawing the rest from reference TRBV28 and TRBJ2-1, the complete variable domain is DVKVTQSSRYLVKRTGEKVFLECVQDMDHENMFWYRQDPGLGLRLIYFSYDVKMKEKGDIPEGYSVSREKKERFSLILESASTNQTSMYLCASSTGTSGGYNEQFFGPGTRLTVL.

The chain carries TRBV9 and TRBJ2-3, with unresolved D. Trimming shortened V by 0 bases and J by 6 bases, and 14 bases separated the two germline ends. This CDR3 has 15 residues. CDR1 is SGDLS, CDR2 YYNGEE, per germline. CDR3 DNA: TGTGCCAGCAGCGTAGACCCCATCGCGGCCGATACGCAGTATTTT. Translating gives CASSVDPIAADTQYF.

This clone was recorded a few times. The rearrangement joins TRBV7-9 to TRBJ1-1; D is undetermined. V was cut by 1 base and J by 7 bases, with 7 bases left in between. Germline V gene sequence: CDR1 SEHNR, CDR2 FQNEAQ (reference sequence). The CDR3 runs 12 residues. The CDR3 spells CASSLGGGEAFF. For the CDR3, the DNA is TGTGCCAGCAGCTTAGGAGGAGGTGAAGCTTTCTTT.

CDR3 sequence reads: CASSYREYTGELFF. In nucleotides, the CDR3 is TGTGCCAGCAGTTACCGGGAGTACACCGGGGAGCTGTTTTTT. The chain carries TRBV6-5 and TRBJ2-2, with D possibly TRBD2 on 6 matching bases. The CDR3 spans 14 residues. Trimming removed 2 bases from V and 3 bases from J, with 7 bases in between. The germline CDR1 and CDR2 sequences are MNHEY and SVGAGI.

The chain employs TRBV7-2 and TRBJ2-2; TRBD2 aligns across 13 bases. Germline V gene data show CDR1 as SGHTA and CDR2 as FQGNSA. After removal of 4 bases from V and 4 bases from J, the junction contained 6 bases not matched to a gene. This CDR3 has 17 residues. CDR3 loop: CASSSGLAGPLTGELFF. CDR3 sequence (DNA): TGTGCCAGCAGCTCGGGACTAGCGGGGCCTCTCACCGGGGAGCTGTTTTTT.